This TCR beta chain comes out of a study of blood T cell repertoires in COVID-19. On the study more broadly: Nucleic acid was either cDNA or gDNA, and it came from T cells, B-cell-depleted T cells, or PBMCs.

The ends were cut back, 6 bases at V and 4 bases at J, with 13 bases in the middle. Germline-derived CDR1 and CDR2 are MGHRA and YSYEKL. The CDR3 runs to 14 residues. This study enrolled people aged 18 to 89 from about 24 US geographic areas. Which cohort a participant joined came from the clinical history participants gave. The assay was immunoSEQ multiplex PCR, and TCRdb's table has in-frame clones only and misses some. The table records about 330,000 clones, 85% to 90% of them present only once. The J gene is TRBJ2-1, the V gene TRBV4-1; the D gene is possibly TRBD2 (6 bases). The clonotype originates from a woman under 30 who had recovered from COVID-19. Sequences were obtained from PBMCs or T cells enriched from blood (not recorded which). CDR3 nucleotide sequence: TGCGCCAGCAGACCCGGGACTGGATACAATGAGCAGTTCTTC. This codes for CASRPGTGYNEQFF.